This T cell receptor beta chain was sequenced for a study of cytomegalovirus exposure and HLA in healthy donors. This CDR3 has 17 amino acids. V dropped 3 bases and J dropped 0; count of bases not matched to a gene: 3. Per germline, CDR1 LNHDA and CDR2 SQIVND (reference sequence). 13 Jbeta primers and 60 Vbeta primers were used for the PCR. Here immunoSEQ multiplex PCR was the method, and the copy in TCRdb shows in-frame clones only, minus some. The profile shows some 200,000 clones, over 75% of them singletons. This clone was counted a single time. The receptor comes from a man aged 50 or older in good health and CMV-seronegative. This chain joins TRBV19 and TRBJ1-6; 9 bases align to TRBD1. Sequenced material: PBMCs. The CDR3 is CASSIGGQGSYNSPLHF. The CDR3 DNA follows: TGTGCCAGTAGTATCGGGGGACAGGGCTCCTATAATTCACCCCTCCACTTT.